A selection of T cell receptor beta chains follows, all from one sample in a study of blood T cell repertoires in COVID-19. Repertoires were generated with immunoSEQ multiplex PCR, while TCRdb's copy carries only in-frame clones and drops some. The table lists over 150,000 clones, 60% to 80% of them singletons. The sequencing input was PBMCs or T cells enriched from blood (not recorded which). These receptors were obtained from a woman aged 45 to 65 who had recovered from COVID-19. Each CDR3 is given with its conserved first and last residue. D genes are given only for firm matches. The size field is filled for only some rows; it gives once, few, many or a size class.

clone_size: .; d_call: TRBD1; v_call: TRBV30; j_call: TRBJ1-2; cdr3_nt: TGTGCCTGGAGACTCCGGGACAGGGGGTATGGCTACACCTTC; cdr3_aa: CAWRLRDRGYGYTF
clone_size: .; d_call: TRBD1; v_call: TRBV5-4; j_call: TRBJ2-3; cdr3_nt: TGTGCCAGCAGATTGGACAGGGCGGCAGATACGCAGTATTTT; cdr3_aa: CASRLDRAADTQYF
clone_size: .; d_call: .; v_call: TRBV7-8; j_call: TRBJ1-3; cdr3_nt: TGTGCCAGCTTCCCTTCGACTTCCCAACGCTCTGGAAACACCATATATTTT; cdr3_aa: CASFPSTSQRSGNTIYF
clone_size: .; d_call: TRBD2; v_call: TRBV30; j_call: TRBJ2-5; cdr3_nt: TGTGCTATTAGCGGGAGGGCCACGGAAGTAGGGACCCAGTACTTC; cdr3_aa: CAISGRATEVGTQYF
clone_size: .; d_call: .; v_call: TRBV7-3; j_call: TRBJ1-1; cdr3_nt: TGTGCCAGCAGCTTGACAGGGAACACTGAAGCTTTCTTT; cdr3_aa: CASSLTGNTEAFF
clone_size: .; d_call: .; v_call: TRBV18; j_call: TRBJ2-3; cdr3_nt: TGTGCCAGCTCACCACCTGGCCCCTCTACGCAGTATTTT; cdr3_aa: CASSPPGPSTQYF
clone_size: .; d_call: TRBD2; v_call: TRBV7-3; j_call: TRBJ2-1; cdr3_nt: TGTGCCAGCAGCCTCCTAGCGGGGACAACCTACAATGAGCAGTTCTTC; cdr3_aa: CASSLLAGTTYNEQFF
clone_size: .; d_call: TRBD1; v_call: TRBV28; j_call: TRBJ1-5; cdr3_nt: TGTGCCAGCAGTTCGACCGGGACAGGTCAATGGCCCCAGCATTTT; cdr3_aa: CASSSTGTGQWPQHF
clone_size: once; d_call: TRBD1; v_call: TRBV28; j_call: TRBJ1-2; cdr3_nt: TGTGCCAGCAGCGCTACAGGGGGCAACGACTATGGCTACACCTTC; cdr3_aa: CASSATGGNDYGYTF
clone_size: .; d_call: .; v_call: TRBV5-4; j_call: TRBJ2-1; cdr3_nt: TGTGCCAGCAGCTTGAAGGCGGGACGATCGGATGAGCAGTTCTTC; cdr3_aa: CASSLKAGRSDEQFF
clone_size: once; d_call: TRBD2; v_call: TRBV11-2; j_call: TRBJ2-2; cdr3_nt: TGTGCCTCTCCCCGGGCTAGCGGGAACACCGGGGAGCTGTTTTTT; cdr3_aa: CASPRASGNTGELFF
clone_size: .; d_call: TRBD2; v_call: TRBV6-1; j_call: TRBJ2-7; cdr3_nt: TGTGCCAGCAGTGAAGTACTAGCGGGCTACGAGCAGTACTTC; cdr3_aa: CASSEVLAGYEQYF
clone_size: .; d_call: TRBD1; v_call: TRBV4-2; j_call: TRBJ1-2; cdr3_nt: TGTGCCAGCAGCCAAAACAGGGGTGGCTACACCTTC; cdr3_aa: CASSQNRGGYTF
clone_size: once; d_call: .; v_call: TRBV11-2; j_call: TRBJ2-7; cdr3_nt: TGTGCCAGCAGCTTAATTAGAGCTACTGAACGAAACCCCTACGAGCAGTACTTC; cdr3_aa: CASSLIRATERNPYEQYF
clone_size: once; d_call: .; v_call: TRBV6-5; j_call: TRBJ1-5; cdr3_nt: TGTGCCAGCAGAGTAGGACTAGATAGCAATCAGCCCCAGCATTTT; cdr3_aa: CASRVGLDSNQPQHF
clone_size: .; d_call: .; v_call: TRBV23-1; j_call: TRBJ1-1; cdr3_nt: TGCGCCAGCAGTCTGGACAGTCAAGCCCTAGGCACTGAAGCTTTCTTT; cdr3_aa: CASSLDSQALGTEAFF
clone_size: .; d_call: .; v_call: TRBV11-2; j_call: TRBJ2-3; cdr3_nt: TGTGCCAGCAGCTTACCAGGGGAGCGTACAGATACGCAGTATTTT; cdr3_aa: CASSLPGERTDTQYF
clone_size: .; d_call: .; v_call: TRBV28; j_call: TRBJ1-2; cdr3_nt: TGTGCCAGCAGTTTGTCGGACAGCGTACTATATGGCTACACCTTC; cdr3_aa: CASSLSDSVLYGYTF
clone_size: many; d_call: TRBD1; v_call: TRBV30; j_call: TRBJ1-5; cdr3_nt: TGTGCCTGGACCTTTCCCGGGACAGGGGCGCAGCCCCAGCATTTT; cdr3_aa: CAWTFPGTGAQPQHF
clone_size: many; d_call: TRBD1; v_call: TRBV5-1; j_call: TRBJ2-5; cdr3_nt: TGCGCCAGCAGCTCGGGACAGTCTACGGCCGAAGAGACCCAGTACTTC; cdr3_aa: CASSSGQSTAEETQYF
clone_size: .; d_call: TRBD2; v_call: TRBV10-3; j_call: TRBJ2-1; cdr3_nt: TGTGCCAGTCGACGGCCGGGACTAGCAACGGGCAATGAGCAGTTCTTC; cdr3_aa: CASRRPGLATGNEQFF
clone_size: .; d_call: TRBD1; v_call: TRBV5-8; j_call: TRBJ1-5; cdr3_nt: TGTGCCAGCAGCCTGGACAGGGGCAATCAGCCCCAGCATTTT; cdr3_aa: CASSLDRGNQPQHF